Shown below are 21 T cell receptor beta chains from a single sample sequenced in a study of blood T cells in healthy people across ages. The second PCR ran about 6 to 11 cycles with a sample-barcoded 5' primer and J-beta primers. Using its own MiXCR run on the 5' RACE reads, TCRdb lists one record per CDR3 protein. Here the sample spans 700,000 or so distinct CDR3 sequences, around 38% being singletons. Material for sequencing was blood. The receptor set was obtained from an elderly man in good health.

Details on this clonotype: A clone one base away is much larger, so this may be a read error. The CDR3: CVSSGGTIGGYEQYF. In DNA, the CDR3 is TGCGTCAGCAGCGGCGGGACAATAGGAGGCTACGAGCAGTACTTC. The gene calls are TRBV5-1 and TRBJ2-7; the D call may be TRBD1 or TRBD2 (6 bases each). This CDR3 has 15 residues. Germline loops: CDR1 SGHRS, CDR2 YFSETQ.

This clonotype was seen ten or more times. CDR3: CSARVHGGGELFF. CDR3 nucleotide sequence: TGCAGTGCTAGAGTTCATGGGGGGGGTGAGCTGTTTTTT. The chain uses TRBV20-1 and TRBJ1-4; the D gene is possibly TRBD1 (5 bases). Trimming shortened V by 1 base and J by 14 bases, and 17 bases separated the two germline ends. The CDR3 loop spans 13 amino acids. Germline V gene sequence: CDR1 DFQATT, CDR2 SNEGSKA (reference sequence).

This clonotype was detected ten times or more. The V and J genes are TRBV6-2 or TRBV6-3 and TRBJ2-5, with 7 nucleotides matching TRBD1. CDR1 is MNHEY, CDR2 SVGEGT, per germline. The CDR3 contains 13 residues. With V trimmed by 5 bases and J by 3 bases, 3 bases remained unmatched. The CDR3 is CASSPDREETQYF. The DNA of the CDR3 is TGTGCCAGCAGTCCCGACAGGGAAGAGACCCAGTACTTC.

A few counts support this clonotype. The chain links TRBV4-3 to TRBJ2-3, with D perhaps TRBD2 (6 bases). CDR1 and CDR2 (germline): LGHNA, YSLEER. V was shortened by 2 bases and J by 4 bases, with 19 bases between the two germline ends. The CDR3 has 17 residues. The CDR3 region is CASSQSSGRAGPDTQYF. The CDR3 nucleotides are TGCGCCAGCAGCCAATCCTCCGGACGAGCGGGTCCAGATACGCAGTATTTT.

This clonotype was detected only a few times. The chain has TRBV12-3 or TRBV12-4 and TRBJ2-7; 8 nucleotides align to TRBD2. The CDR3 runs 14 residues. V was pared by 7 bases and J by 6 bases, with 11 bases of the junction left unmatched. CDR3 DNA sequence: TGTGCCAGCACCGACGGGGCGGGAGGTCGCGAGCAGTACTTC. It translates to CASTDGAGGREQYF.

The chain couples TRBV6-1 to TRBJ2-7; TRBD1 or TRBD2 may be the D gene (5 bases each). V shed 1 base and J shed 0 bases, with 13 bases lying between them. Germline CDR1 is MNHNS and CDR2 is SASEGT. CDR3 length equals 16 residues. As DNA, the CDR3 is TGTGCCAGCAGTGAAGAAACGGGACCGAGCTCCTACGAGCAGTACTTC. Protein: CASSEETGPSSYEQYF.

Of note for this clonotype: A clone one base away is much larger, so this may be a read error. The chain is built from TRBV6-2 or TRBV6-3 and TRBJ2-1, with TRBD1 matching over 8 bases. CDR1 and CDR2 from the germline V gene are MNHEY and SVGEGT. The trim removed 4 bases at V and 9 bases at J, leaving 8 bases unmatched. The CDR3 sequence is 14 residues long. CDR3 coding DNA: TGTGCCAGCAGTTCACAGGGGGAGATAAGTGAGCAGTTCTTC. This gives the protein CASSSQGEISEQFF.

This clonotype was counted between two and nine times. As DNA, the CDR3 is TGTGCCAGCAGGCCCAGAGGGACTAGCGGGGGGGCCAAGGATACGCAGTATTTT. Its translation is CASRPRGTSGGAKDTQYF. The gene calls are TRBV6-2 or TRBV6-3 and TRBJ2-3; TRBD2 aligns across 16 bases. This CDR3 contains 18 residues. V gave up 6 bases and J gave up 6 bases; unmatched junction bases: 12. Germline-derived CDR1 and CDR2 are MNHEY and SVGEGT.

The chain joins TRBV20-1 to TRBJ2-1; 15 bases agree with TRBD2. This CDR3 region has 16 residues. V lost 4 bases and J lost 7; bases outside the gene matches: 8. CDR1 DFQATT and CDR2 SNEGSKA come from the germline V gene (reference sequence). The CDR3 nucleotides are TGCAGTGCTAATACCGGGACTAGCGGGAGGAGGAATGAGCAGTTCTTC. Its translation is CSANTGTSGRRNEQFF.

The chain has TRBV20-1 and TRBJ1-3; 10 bases map to TRBD1. This CDR3 spans 20 amino acids. The V gene's germline CDR1 is DFQATT and CDR2 SNEGSKA (reference sequence). V trimming: 2 bases; J trimming: 0 bases; junction bases outside the gene matches: 16. CDR3 sequence (DNA): TGCAGTGCTAGACCGACCAGCCCCGGGACAGGGGACCACTCTGGAAACACCATATATTTT. Its translation: CSARPTSPGTGDHSGNTIYF.

The rearrangement uses TRBV7-9 and TRBJ1-5, with 7 bases aligning to TRBD1. The CDR3 covers 14 residues. CDR1 is SEHNR and CDR2 is FQNEAQ in the germline V gene (reference sequence). J lost 6 bases, V lost 5 bases, and 7 bases had no gene match. CDR3 sequence: CASSLTGDPQPQHF. The CDR3 coding sequence is TGTGCCAGCAGCCTTACAGGGGACCCTCAGCCCCAGCATTTT.

This chain links TRBV6-1 with TRBJ2-3; 8 nucleotides match TRBD1. V shed 4 bases and J 3 bases; nucleotides not matched to a gene: 6. This CDR3 has 15 residues. Germline CDR1 and CDR2: MNHNS and SASEGT. The CDR3 coding sequence is TGTGCCAGCAGTGTTAGTCGGGACAGGACAGATACGCAGTATTTT. It translates to CASSVSRDRTDTQYF.

The rearrangement uses TRBV12-3 or TRBV12-4 and TRBJ1-2, with TRBD1 identical over 7 bases. The CDR3 sequence is 15 residues long. Trimming took 6 bases from V and 4 from J; bases not matched to a gene: 11. The CDR3 sequence: CASREQGQGGYGYTF. CDR3 bases: TGTGCCAGCAGGGAACAGGGGCAGGGTGGCTATGGCTACACCTTC.

The sample holds a few counts of this clonotype. V is TRBV27 and J is TRBJ1-2; D ambiguous. Germline V lookup: CDR1 MNHEY, CDR2 SMNVEV (reference sequence). CDR3 length equals 16 residues. V lost 5 bases to trimming and J lost 0 bases, with 16 bases between them. CDR3 protein: CASSPSLRPSNYGYTF. CDR3 bases: TGTGCCAGCAGTCCGTCACTCAGGCCTTCTAACTATGGCTACACCTTC.

This clonotype was counted once. Possible read error: a much larger clone is one base away. The chain uses TRBV6-1 and TRBJ1-2; D gene unclear. In germline, CDR1 is MNHNS, CDR2 SASEGT. The CDR3 runs to 16 residues. The CDR3 spells CAGSENHGGNNYGYTF. The CDR3 region has the DNA TGTGCCGGCAGTGAGAACCACGGAGGAAATAACTATGGCTACACCTTC.

The chain couples TRBV4-2 to TRBJ2-2; D perhaps matches TRBD1 (7 bases). Germline CDR1 reads LGHNA; CDR2 reads YNFKEQ. CDR3 length: 15 amino acids. Trimming stripped 5 bases from V and 6 bases from J, with 16 bases between. The CDR3, as DNA: TGTGCCAGCAGCAAACTCCAGGGGGAGGCCGGGGAGCTGTTTTTT. Protein product: CASSKLQGEAGELFF.

This clonotype was seen a few times. V gene TRBV7-2 combines with J gene TRBJ1-5, with 9 bases matching TRBD1. The CDR3 runs 16 residues. Losses at the gene ends were 5 bases for V and 1 base for J; bases not matched to a gene: 6. The germline gives CDR1 SGHTA, CDR2 FQGNSA. DNA of the CDR3: TGTGCCAGCAGCCCCACAGGGGGCTGGAGCAATCAGCCCCAGCATTTT. Amino acid sequence: CASSPTGGWSNQPQHF.

V gene TRBV5-1 combines with J gene TRBJ2-4; 8 bases map to TRBD1. The CDR3 loop spans 16 amino acids. J gave up 8 bases and V 4 bases, and 14 bases lay outside the gene matches. Germline V gene lookup returns CDR1 SGHRS and CDR2 YFSETQ. CDR3 residues: CASSQAGQGGGYIQYF. CDR3 sequence (DNA): TGCGCCAGCAGCCAAGCCGGACAGGGAGGTGGATACATTCAGTACTTC.

A few counts support this clonotype. The V call is TRBV2, the J call TRBJ1-2, with 8 bases fitting TRBD1. V was pared by 8 bases and J by 5 bases, with 10 bases of the junction left unmatched. The CDR3 has 14 residues. Germline values: CDR1 SNHLY, CDR2 FYNNEI. The CDR3 DNA is TGTGCCAGCGGCAGGACAGGGAAGGAATATGGCTACACCTTC. This encodes CASGRTGKEYGYTF.

The chain carries TRBV11-2 and TRBJ2-1; maybe TRBD1 (5 bases). The CDR3 consists of 13 residues. From germline, CDR1 is SGHAT and CDR2 FQNNGV. V lost 6 bases to trimming and J lost 7 bases, with 13 bases between them. In DNA, the CDR3 is TGTGCCAGCAGTTCCCTGGGGCTAAATGAGCAGTTCTTC. Translating it yields CASSSLGLNEQFF.

Regarding this clonotype: The junction departs from the called germline gene at one end, perhaps through a read error. The chain has TRBV27 and TRBJ1-2; no definite D call. Germline CDR1 and CDR2: MNHEY and SMNVEV (reference sequence). CDR3 size: 16 residues. The CDR3 nucleotides are TGTGCCGGCAGAAGAACGGGTGAACCGAGTAACTATGGCTACACCTTC. Translated: CAGRRTGEPSNYGYTF.